The clone carrying this T cell receptor beta chain was detected a few times. Antigen specificity is unknown. Germline CDR1 DFQATT, CDR2 SNEGSKA (reference sequence). CDR3 length: 15 amino acids. Trimming shortened V by 2 bases and J by 4 bases, and 15 bases separated the two germline ends. This entry comes from a study of neurological immune-mediated disorders. Study-wide results and limits: It was HTLV-1-associated myelopathy that showed the most TCR clonal expansion, while multiple sclerosis showed the least, falling below healthy controls. Grouping of repertoires by phylogeny put those of 18 of 34 multiple sclerosis patients into a single related-CDR3 cluster, a possible signature.

The authors produced cDNA by 5'RACE using 10-nucleotide random UMIs. Each CDR3 protein gets one entry after TCRdb re-called the 5' RACE reads with MiXCR. Of about 80,000 distinct CDR3 sequences in the sample, 5.8% were seen once. As for time point: longitudinal time-point 2. This TCR was sampled from a woman aged 60-75 years with multiple sclerosis. The sample taken for sequencing was PBMCs. V gene TRBV20-1 combines with J gene TRBJ1-3; a weak D match, TRBD1 (6 bases). Here the CDR3 reads CSARLDGGAGNTIYF. For the CDR3, the DNA is TGCAGTGCTAGACTCGACGGGGGGGCCGGAAACACCATATATTTT.